The present entry profiles one T cell receptor (beta chain) with its context. Its antigen is not yet known. Per-nucleotide qualities are absent, and no much larger clonotype sits a single base away. TCRbeta CDR3 regions were amplified from genomic DNA by means of the immunoSEQ Assay, a bias-controlled multiplex PCR. In the source study's methods: The number of nucleated cells in each sample was estimated by amplification of reference gene primers within the assay. To quantify the absolute abundance of each unique TCRbeta CDR3 rearrangement, sequence reads were collapsed and filtered. For each sample, productive Simpson clonality was calculated as the square root of Simpson's diversity index across productive rearrangements. What TCRdb holds here is the immuneACCESS table cut down to in-frame rearrangements. Part of the clones is not present; checked against another copy, under half of the missing clones reflect an unresolved V gene, and the others are unexplained. V, J and clone size were drawn from that table, and D and trimming were deduced from the DNA. The sample has around 240,000 clones on record, roughly 88% of them singletons. Together, the top ten hold about 2.1% of the sample.

Enrolling through a virtual design, the prospective study's participants ranged in age from roughly 18 to 100 years and lived across 24 United States geographic areas. Cohort assignment in the prospective study relied on participant-reported clinical history from a screening survey and a study questionnaire. Recovered participants in ImmuneRACE Cohort 3 were defined as having two consecutive negative NP/OP PCR tests, clearance from a healthcare professional, or resolution of symptoms. Each participant in the prospective study had whole blood, serum and a nasopharyngeal or oropharyngeal swab collected by mobile phlebotomists. Over a roughly two-month period, participants in the prospective study had the option of providing additional blood draws and questionnaires. Prospective study blood samples were shipped either frozen or at room temperature before DNA extraction. This sample was taken from a study of blood T cell repertoires in COVID-19 (dated by TCRdb to the early 2020s). Background on the whole study: Samples covering the acute and convalescent phases of COVID-19 were provided by collaborators in the United States, Italy and Spain. The prospective study material was composed of cDNA or gDNA derived from T cells, B-cell-depleted T cells, or PBMCs. Subjects who had been exposed to COVID-19, were actively infected with it, or had recovered from it provided the deeply sampled blood TCRbeta repertoires that made up the dataset. A freely available public database, intended as a resource for researchers studying the immune response to SARS-CoV-2, is where the repertoires were released. Samples came from the ongoing ImmuneRACE study (first 160 participants) plus 1,254 subjects from 6 global collaborators. A de-identified subject ID, COVID-19 status, age in years and sex were almost always included in the sample metadata. HLA class I and class II types, where available, came from metadata supplied by the sample provider rather than from assay-based typing.

Study-wide conclusions, independent of this receptor: Clinical and demographic metadata were provided uncurated, with the amount varying by source and participant.

The germline V gene gives CDR1 as SGHTA and CDR2 as FQGNSA. Its CDR3 holds 14 amino acids, cysteine through phenylalanine. Only CDR3 DNA remains: 42 bases, in frame from the first base. V loses 5 bases of germline sequence and J loses 9 bases, and the interval between the two ends is 19 bases. The sample consisted of PBMCs or T cells enriched from blood (not recorded which). The chain joins TRBV7-2 to TRBJ1-2; the best D guess is TRBD1, with 6 bases matching. The sequence was collected from a woman in her fifties or sixties who had recovered from COVID-19. The CDR3 reads as follows: CASSMDSPGFRYTF. The nucleotide sequence reads TGTGCCAGCAGCATGGACAGCCCTGGCTTTCGCTACACCTTC. This CDR3, with the reference TRBV7-2 and TRBJ1-2 proteins standing in past its ends, gives the full variable domain GAGVSQSPSNKVTEKGKDVELRCDPISGHTALYWYRQSLGQGLEFLIYFQGNSAPDKSGLPSDRFSAERTGGSVSTLTIQRTQQEDSAVYLCASSMDSPGFRYTFGSGTRLTVV.